The sequence of this T cell receptor beta chain was determined in a study of human CD8 memory T cell subsets. Sequencing libraries of TCR beta were made by UMI-labeled 5' RACE. Following a re-call of the 5' RACE reads, TCRdb has one entry per CDR3 protein and lacks DNA. Found here are roughly 4,200 distinct CDR3 sequences; the top ten clones hold roughly 34%. Germline V gene sequence: CDR1 MDHEN, CDR2 SYDVKM. The CDR3 length is 14 residues. Specimen: CD8+ effector memory T cells (TEM) sorted from PBMCs. Subset: effector memory CD8 T cells, CCR7- CD45RO+ CD95+. The V gene is TRBV28, the J gene TRBJ1-5; TCRdb designates TRBD1, a call that cannot be tested without DNA. This receptor was taken from a human donor in good health. CDR3: CASSSLREAEPQHF.